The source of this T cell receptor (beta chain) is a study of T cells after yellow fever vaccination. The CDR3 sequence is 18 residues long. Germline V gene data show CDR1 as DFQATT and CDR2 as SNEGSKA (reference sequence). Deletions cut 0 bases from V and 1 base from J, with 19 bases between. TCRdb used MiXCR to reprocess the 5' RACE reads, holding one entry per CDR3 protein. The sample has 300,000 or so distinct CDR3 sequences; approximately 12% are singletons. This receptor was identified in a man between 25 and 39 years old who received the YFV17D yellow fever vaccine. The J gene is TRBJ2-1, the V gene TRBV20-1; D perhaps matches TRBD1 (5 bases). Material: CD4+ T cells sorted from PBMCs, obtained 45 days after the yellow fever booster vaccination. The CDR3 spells CSARDPLAQVISYNEQFF. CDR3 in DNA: TGCAGTGCTAGAGATCCCCTGGCACAGGTTATTTCCTACAATGAGCAGTTCTTC.